The clone carrying this TCR beta chain was found a few times. Its target is unknown. MiXCR was run by TCRdb on the 5' RACE reads, yielding one entry per CDR3 protein. Here the sample spans about 390,000 distinct CDR3 sequences, approximately 15% being singletons. These data come from a study of T-cell memory formation after mild COVID-19. For the study at large: Most TCR clusters belonged to a single donor.

CDR1 and CDR2 from the germline V gene are SGHRS and YFSETQ. The CDR3 is made up of 15 amino acids. With 2 bases removed from V and 3 bases from J, the gap between germline ends came to 11 bases. Study conclusions and caveats: Clones that got smaller from day 15 to 85 had even CD4/CD8, while clones growing later tipped toward CD4+. In pre-infection memory, a portion of responding clones appeared, which suggested that cross-reactive memory joined.

The rearrangement links TRBV5-1 to TRBJ2-2, with D uncertain. The sample consisted of PBMCs or a T cell subset sorted from them (not recorded which). The clonotype comes from a man younger than 35 who had mild COVID-19 (a few samples of this study predate the infection). Cell type and time point are not known. The chain's CDR3 is CASSLSGPYTGELFF. The CDR3 DNA reads as TGCGCCAGCAGCTTATCCGGACCGTACACCGGGGAGCTGTTTTTT.